Listed below are T cell receptor beta chains from one sample, sequenced in a study of shared clonotypes between healthy human individuals. The method was immunoSEQ multiplex PCR; TCRdb's version includes in-frame clones alone and lacks a portion of them. Of 2 million to 2.5 million clones in the sample, approximately 95% are singletons; the top ten hold 0.39%. Sequencing was done on a sample of naive CD4+ T cells from PBMCs. The receptors shown here come from a man aged 18-30 years in good health. Some clones in this sample may be carry-over from other donors' samples. CDR3s include the opening cysteine and the closing phenylalanine or tryptophan. The D gene is left open where the match is weak. Clone size is not always given. Where it is, it says once, few, many or a class for expanded clones.

TRBV4-2	few	.	12	TRBJ2-3	CASSQVADTQYF	TGTGCCAGCAGCCAAGTAGCAGATACGCAGTATTTT
TRBV11-1	few	.	13	TRBJ1-1	CASSLFRQTEAFF	TGTGCCAGCAGCTTATTCCGACAGACTGAAGCTTTCTTT
TRBV7-3	.	TRBD2	15	TRBJ2-1	CASSLGGRDDNEQFF	TGTGCCAGCAGCTTAGGCGGGAGGGATGACAATGAGCAGTTCTTC
TRBV5-1	.	TRBD2	15	TRBJ2-1	CASSLEGLGFNEQFF	TGCGCCAGCAGCTTGGAGGGACTAGGGTTCAATGAGCAGTTCTTC
TRBV11-2	.	.	15	TRBJ2-2	CASSLDRVNTGELFF	TGTGCCAGCAGCTTAGACAGGGTTAACACCGGGGAGCTGTTTTTT
TRBV29-1	.	.	13	TRBJ1-6	CSVQGGSGSPLHF	TGCAGCGTTCAAGGAGGGTCGGGTTCACCCCTCCACTTT
TRBV7-3	once	.	12	TRBJ2-3	CASSSYPDTQYF	TGTGCCAGCAGCTCCTACCCAGATACGCAGTATTTT
TRBV7-8	.	.	16	TRBJ2-5	CASSLVPSPKGETQYF	TGTGCCAGCAGCTTAGTCCCCAGCCCAAAGGGAGAGACCCAGTACTTC
TRBV7-9	.	.	12	TRBJ1-5	CASSSQKGDQHF	TGTGCCAGCAGCTCCCAGAAGGGGGACCAGCATTTT
TRBV5-1	.	.	16	TRBJ2-1	CASSSRGGQANNEQFF	TGCGCCAGCAGCTCACGGGGGGGACAGGCAAACAATGAGCAGTTCTTC
TRBV19	.	.	15	TRBJ2-7	CASSMQGRGAYEQYF	TGTGCCAGTAGTATGCAGGGGAGGGGCGCCTACGAGCAGTACTTC
TRBV14	.	.	17	TRBJ2-6	CASSRGARASGANVLTF	TGTGCCAGCAGCCGGGGCGCTAGGGCCTCTGGGGCCAACGTCCTGACTTTC
TRBV19	few	.	12	TRBJ1-4	CASSVTGRELFF	TGTGCCAGTAGTGTAACAGGGAGAGAACTGTTTTTT
TRBV15	.	.	16	TRBJ1-5	CATSRDRGTGNQPQHF	TGTGCCACCAGCAGAGATAGGGGGACGGGCAATCAGCCCCAGCATTTT
TRBV5-1	.	.	15	TRBJ1-1	CASSPGAGWGTEAFF	TGCGCCAGCAGCCCGGGGGCGGGTTGGGGCACTGAAGCTTTCTTT
TRBV5-6	.	TRBD1	15	TRBJ2-3	CASSTGQPGTDTQYF	TGTGCCAGCAGCACGGGACAGCCTGGCACAGATACGCAGTATTTT
TRBV7-6	.	TRBD2	14	TRBJ2-1	CASSLEVLAGEQFF	TGTGCCAGCAGCTTAGAGGTTCTAGCGGGGGAGCAGTTCTTC
TRBV15	.	TRBD2	14	TRBJ2-4	CATSMRGAKNIQYF	TGTGCCACCAGCATGCGGGGGGCCAAAAACATTCAGTACTTC
TRBV15	.	TRBD1	15	TRBJ1-2	CATSRIAGQGSGYTF	TGTGCCACCAGCAGAATTGCCGGACAGGGCTCTGGCTACACCTTC
TRBV5-1	.	TRBD1	16	TRBJ1-2	CASSLMGQGAEEGYTF	TGCGCCAGCAGCTTGATGGGACAGGGGGCGGAAGAGGGCTACACCTTC
TRBV7-3	.	.	15	TRBJ2-1	CASSPLGGLYNEQFF	TGTGCCAGCAGCCCCCTGGGCGGTCTATACAATGAGCAGTTCTTC
TRBV9	.	TRBD2	14	TRBJ2-7	CASSVLGGGYEQYF	TGTGCCAGCAGCGTACTCGGCGGGGGCTACGAGCAGTACTTC
TRBV6-6	.	TRBD1	13	TRBJ1-1	CATRQGADTEAFF	TGTGCCACCAGACAGGGGGCAGACACTGAAGCTTTCTTT
TRBV12-5	.	.	12	TRBJ1-5	CASAQGDQPQHF	TGTGCTAGTGCTCAGGGTGATCAGCCCCAGCATTTT
TRBV7-9	.	.	13	TRBJ2-5	CASSRGDRETQYF	TGTGCCAGCTCTAGGGGGGACCGGGAGACCCAGTACTTC
TRBV5-8	.	TRBD1	13	TRBJ1-4	CASSRDRGEKLFF	TGTGCCAGCAGTCGAGACAGGGGGGAAAAACTGTTTTTT
TRBV4-1	.	TRBD2	15	TRBJ2-3	CASRHRGGRTDTQYF	TGCGCCAGCCGACATCGGGGGGGAAGAACAGATACGCAGTATTTT
TRBV30	.	.	13	TRBJ1-1	CAWSVQGNTEAFF	TGTGCCTGGAGTGTTCAGGGGAACACTGAAGCTTTCTTT
TRBV6-5	.	.	14	TRBJ2-3	CASSPSGLTDTQYF	TGTGCCAGCAGCCCGAGCGGGCTCACAGATACGCAGTATTTT
TRBV5-1	.	.	16	TRBJ1-4	CASSGGRGSTNEKLFF	TGCGCCAGCAGCGGTGGTAGGGGGTCAACTAATGAAAAACTGTTTTTT
TRBV6-4	.	TRBD1	16	TRBJ1-1	CASSAIFTGGRTEAFF	TGTGCCAGCAGTGCCATTTTCACAGGGGGAAGGACTGAAGCTTTCTTT
TRBV11-2	.	.	14	TRBJ1-2	CASSPIGAVYGYTF	TGTGCCAGCAGTCCCATTGGGGCAGTCTATGGCTACACCTTC
TRBV6-6	.	TRBD1	15	TRBJ1-1	CASRRGGQGGTEAFF	TGTGCCAGCAGAAGGGGGGGACAGGGGGGGACTGAAGCTTTCTTT
TRBV7-2	.	.	16	TRBJ2-6	CASSRIWGAGANVLTF	TGTGCCAGCAGCCGCATCTGGGGGGCCGGGGCCAACGTCCTGACTTTC
TRBV7-3	.	.	17	TRBJ2-1	CASSPRRAFPSYNEQFF	TGTGCCAGCAGCCCCCGGCGGGCCTTTCCATCCTACAATGAGCAGTTCTTC
TRBV28	.	TRBD1	15	TRBJ2-7	CASRIQGTGAYEQYF	TGTGCCAGCAGGATTCAAGGGACAGGCGCCTACGAGCAGTACTTC
TRBV5-6	.	TRBD1	16	TRBJ1-1	CASRAWDRGANTEAFF	TGTGCCAGCAGGGCCTGGGACAGGGGAGCGAACACTGAAGCTTTCTTT
TRBV25-1	few	.	14	TRBJ2-2	CASGPSTLTGELFF	TGTGCCAGCGGACCCAGCACCCTCACCGGGGAGCTGTTTTTT
TRBV2	.	.	16	TRBJ2-1	CASSSIMRGEYNEQFF	TGTGCCAGCAGTTCCATAATGCGAGGGGAGTACAATGAGCAGTTCTTC
TRBV19	.	.	14	TRBJ1-5	CASSSQGRGQPQHF	TGTGCCAGTAGTTCCCAGGGGAGAGGTCAGCCCCAGCATTTT
TRBV27	.	TRBD2	16	TRBJ2-3	CASSPGRGGNTDTQYF	TGTGCCAGCAGCCCCGGTCGGGGGGGGAACACAGATACGCAGTATTTT
TRBV4-1	.	TRBD2	15	TRBJ2-1	CASSQGLAKNNEQFF	TGCGCCAGCAGCCAAGGACTAGCGAAGAACAATGAGCAGTTCTTC
TRBV9	once	TRBD2	12	TRBJ2-1	CASSVDSGEQFF	TGTGCCAGCAGCGTAGATAGCGGGGAGCAGTTCTTC
TRBV5-4	.	TRBD2	17	TRBJ2-5	CASSLGLAADLGETQYF	TGTGCCAGCAGCTTGGGACTAGCGGCCGATCTAGGCGAGACCCAGTACTTC
TRBV28	.	TRBD1	17	TRBJ1-2	CASSLGVQGVSNYGYTF	TGTGCCAGCAGTTTAGGCGTACAGGGGGTCTCTAACTATGGCTACACCTTC
TRBV19	.	.	15	TRBJ1-5	CASSRTEGRIQSQHF	TGTGCCAGTAGTCGGACGGAAGGGAGAATTCAGTCCCAGCATTTT
TRBV9	.	TRBD2	17	TRBJ2-1	CASSVAPAGDSYNEQFF	TGTGCCAGCAGCGTAGCCCCCGCGGGAGACTCCTACAATGAGCAGTTCTTC
TRBV23-1	once	.	14	TRBJ1-3	CARRAFSSGNTIYF	TGCGCCCGCCGGGCGTTTAGCTCTGGAAACACCATATATTTT
TRBV7-8	.	.	17	TRBJ2-7	CASSSRPRRALPYEQYF	TGTGCCAGCAGCTCTAGACCTAGGAGGGCACTCCCCTACGAGCAGTACTTC
TRBV7-2	once	TRBD2	14	TRBJ2-2	CASSLVAGGGELFF	TGTGCCAGCAGCTTAGTAGCGGGGGGCGGGGAGCTGTTTTTT